These 32 T cell receptor beta chains were sequenced from one sample in a study of CD8 T cells in Susac syndrome. Reverse transcription of roughly 0.45 to 1 ug RNA was performed with random hexamers. A single record per CDR3 protein comes from TCRdb applying MiXCR to the immunoSEQ multiplex PCR reads. The repertoire consists of 150,000 to 200,000 distinct CDR3 sequences, with approximately 95% occurring once and the leading ten covering about 0.1%. The source material was CD4+ T cells from PBMCs. These receptors were collected from a human donor in good health.

V gene TRBV18 combines with J gene TRBJ1-2; no firm D call. V lost 3 bases and J 2 bases, leaving 10 bases between the germline ends. CDR1 KGHSH and CDR2 LQKENI come from the germline V gene. CDR3 length equals 14 residues. The CDR3 spells CASSPQGSNYGYTF. CDR3 in DNA: TGTGCCAGCTCACCCCAAGGTAGCAACTATGGCTACACCTTC.

This sequence joins TRBV14 and TRBJ2-7; D is tentatively TRBD1 or TRBD2 (5 bases each). With 0 bases removed from V and 5 bases from J, the gap between germline ends came to 8 bases. CDR1 and CDR2 (germline): SGHDN, FVKESK. This CDR3 is 13 amino acids long. The CDR3 protein is CASSQDLGDEQYV. The CDR3 DNA follows: TGTGCCAGCAGCCAAGATCTGGGGGACGAGCAGTACGTC.

The V and J genes are TRBV10-3 and TRBJ1-5, with 10 bases identical to TRBD1. With V trimmed by 8 bases and J by 5 bases, 3 bases remained unmatched. CDR3 length equals 13 residues. Per germline, CDR1 ENHRY and CDR2 SYGVKD. The CDR3, as DNA: TGTGCCATCGGGACAGGGGTTGATCAGCCCCAGCATTTT. Translated: CAIGTGVDQPQHF.

V and J are TRBV27 and TRBJ1-3, with D possibly being TRBD1 (6 bases). The CDR3 contains 16 residues. Germline CDR1 and CDR2: MNHEY and SMNVEV (reference sequence). V was cut by 2 bases and J by 4 bases, with 15 bases left in between. The CDR3 DNA sequence: TGTGCCAGCAGTTTAACCCCCACAGGGTCCGGAAACACCATATATTTT. This translates into CASSLTPTGSGNTIYF.

The chain combines TRBV7-3 with TRBJ2-3; D is uncertain. Germline CDR1 and CDR2: SGHTA and FQGTGA. The CDR3 covers 13 residues. The ends were cut back, 3 bases at V and 1 base at J, with 5 bases in the middle. DNA of the CDR3: TGTGCCAGCAGCTTTGTTGGCACAGATACGCAGTATTTT. This sequence encodes CASSFVGTDTQYF.

This clonotype was seen just once. This chain links TRBV6-6 with TRBJ2-7, with TRBD1 identical over 9 bases. This CDR3 region has 14 residues. Germline CDR1 reads MNHNY; CDR2 reads SVGAGI (reference sequence). Trimming removed 5 bases from V and 4 bases from J; junction bases left unmatched: 6. The CDR3 here is CASSTDRGAYEQYF. In DNA form, the CDR3 reads TGTGCCAGCAGTACAGACAGGGGGGCGTACGAGCAGTACTTC.

J is TRBJ2-7 and V is TRBV7-8, with TRBD2 matching 8 bases. The CDR3 spans 14 residues. V lost 4 bases to trimming and J lost 4 bases; unmatched junction nucleotides: 6. CDR1 is SGHVS, CDR2 FQNEAQ, per germline. For the CDR3, the DNA is TGTGCCAGCAGCTCCGGGGGGGCCCAATACGAGCAGTACTTC. Protein: CASSSGGAQYEQYF.

The genes are TRBV6-6 and TRBJ1-5, with TRBD1 matching 7 bases. Trimming at V came to 0 bases and at J to 5 bases, leaving 7 bases not matched to a gene. Germline CDR1 is MNHNY and CDR2 is SVGAGI (reference sequence). This CDR3 has 16 amino acids. In nucleotides, the CDR3 is TGTGCCAGCAGTTACTCGGTAGGACAGGAGTATCAGCCCCAGCATTTT. It translates to CASSYSVGQEYQPQHF.

The V call is TRBV19, the J call TRBJ2-3; D unresolved. Trimming removed 1 base from V and 2 bases from J, with 4 bases in between. The CDR3 is 13 residues long. Germline V gene sequence: CDR1 LNHDA, CDR2 SQIVND (reference sequence). The CDR3 reads CASSIGVTDTQYF. CDR3 coding DNA: TGTGCCAGTAGTATAGGGGTCACAGATACGCAGTATTTT.

The chain has TRBV7-9 and TRBJ2-5; D perhaps matches TRBD1 (5 bases). V lost 3 bases, J lost 7 bases, and 18 bases lay in between. The CDR3 spans 15 residues. Germline CDR1 is SEHNR and CDR2 is FQNEAQ (reference sequence). The CDR3 region is CASSFHNPGSATQYF. The CDR3 DNA reads as TGTGCCAGCAGCTTCCATAATCCAGGGTCAGCGACCCAGTACTTC.

The chain combines TRBV7-6 with TRBJ2-4; 8 positions agree with TRBD2. Germline lookup yields CDR1 SGHVS and CDR2 FNYEAQ. This CDR3 has 13 amino acids. Trimming cost V 5 bases and J 9 bases; bases outside gene matches: 6. This chain's CDR3 is CASSRHGLAIQYF. CDR3 bases: TGTGCCAGCAGCCGCCACGGACTAGCCATTCAGTACTTC.

The rearrangement links TRBV20-1 to TRBJ2-1; 9 nucleotides line up with TRBD2. This CDR3 contains 14 residues. The trim removed 0 bases at V and 8 bases at J, leaving 5 bases unmatched. Germline assignment: CDR1 DFQATT and CDR2 SNEGSKA (reference sequence). The CDR3 nucleotides are TGCAGTGCTAGAGAGAGCGGGGGGAGGTATGAGCAGTTCTTC. Its protein is CSARESGGRYEQFF.

This clonotype appeared once. The V and J genes are TRBV4-3 and TRBJ2-3; the match to TRBD2 covers 15 bases. V was pared by 4 bases and J by 4 bases, with 6 bases of the junction left unmatched. CDR1 and CDR2 from the germline V gene are LGHNA and YSLEER. This CDR3 has 17 amino acids. The CDR3 loop is CASSRGLAGGNADTQYF. CDR3 nucleotides: TGCGCCAGCAGCCGAGGACTAGCGGGGGGGAACGCAGATACGCAGTATTTT.

The V call is TRBV7-2, the J call TRBJ2-1; D possibly matches TRBD1 or TRBD2 (5 bases each). There are 13 residues in the CDR3. Deletions cut 4 bases from V and 8 bases from J, with 12 bases between. Per germline, CDR1 SGHTA and CDR2 FQGNSA. CDR3 amino acids: CASSWGTVDEQFF. DNA for the CDR3: TGTGCCAGCAGCTGGGGGACGGTCGATGAGCAGTTCTTC.

The J gene is TRBJ1-2, the V gene TRBV20-1; D perhaps matches TRBD1 (5 bases). CDR1 and CDR2 (germline): DFQATT, SNEGSKA (reference sequence). V lost 6 bases, J lost 6 bases, and 11 bases lay in between. The CDR3 has 11 amino acids. The CDR3 sequence: CSANSRDGYTF. For the CDR3, the DNA is TGCAGTGCCAATTCCAGGGATGGCTACACCTTC.

The rearrangement links TRBV5-6 to TRBJ2-5; D remains unclear. The CDR3 consists of 14 residues. The germline V gene encodes CDR1 SGHDT and CDR2 YYEEEE. Trimming left V 2 bases short and J 5 bases short, with 13 bases between. The CDR3 region has the DNA TGTGCCAGCAGCTTCGTCAGCCTGGTGGAGACCCAGTACTTC. It specifies CASSFVSLVETQYF.

The CDR3 region has the DNA TGTGCCAGCAGCGTAGGGCCAGACCTTCGGGAGACCCAGTACTTC. Translated, it gives CASSVGPDLRETQYF. This chain uses TRBV9 with TRBJ2-5, with D hard to call. The germline V gene has CDR1 SGDLS and CDR2 YYNGEE. Trimming removed 0 bases from V and 5 bases from J, with 14 bases in between. The CDR3 has 15 amino acids.

This chain links TRBV4-1 with TRBJ2-7, with unresolved D. Trimming removed 4 bases at V and 3 bases at J, with 25 bases between. The V gene's germline CDR1 is MGHRA and CDR2 YSYEKL. The CDR3 has 18 residues. CDR3 bases: TGCGCCAGCAGCCCTCTCCCTGGAGAGCACACCTCGTTCTACGAGCAGTACGTC. Translation gives CASSPLPGEHTSFYEQYV.

This chain links TRBV20-1 with TRBJ2-5; unclear D gene. Between the trimmed V and J ends, which lost 3 bases and 2 bases, there was a span of 13 bases. Germline loops: CDR1 DFQATT, CDR2 SNEGSKA (reference sequence). The CDR3 has 14 amino acids. CDR3 DNA: TGCAGTGCTAGTTTATCTGGTATGCAAGAGACCCAGTACTTC. It encodes CSASLSGMQETQYF.

This clonotype was counted a single time. The rearrangement links TRBV20-1 to TRBJ1-4; 7 positions agree with TRBD1. V trimming: 2 bases; J trimming: 6 bases; junction bases outside the gene matches: 6. The CDR3 length is 14 residues. Germline V gene sequence: CDR1 DFQATT, CDR2 SNEGSKA (reference sequence). The CDR3 nucleotides read TGCAGTGCTAGACCGACAGGGAGGTATGAAAAACTGTTTTTT. It yields the protein CSARPTGRYEKLFF.

The chain links TRBV4-1 to TRBJ1-1; 7 bases line up with TRBD1. The CDR3 covers 15 residues. Germline V gene data show CDR1 as MGHRA and CDR2 as YSYEKL. J lost 4 bases, V lost 1 base, and 6 bases had no gene match. The CDR3: CASSQASQGLTEAFF. CDR3 in DNA: TGCGCCAGCAGCCAAGCCTCACAGGGGCTCACTGAAGCTTTCTTT.

The chain joins TRBV3-1 to TRBJ1-2, with TRBD1 as a possible D gene (6 bases). Germline V gene sequence: CDR1 LGHDT, CDR2 YNNKEL (reference sequence). The CDR3 is 14 residues long. Trimming pared 8 bases from V and 2 bases from J, leaving 15 bases between. CDR3 nucleotides: TGTGCCAGCCGGCCCGGGGGGCCAAACTATGGCTACACCTTC. It codes for CASRPGGPNYGYTF.

The chain carries TRBV7-9 and TRBJ2-2; D unclear. This CDR3 has 14 residues. Germline-derived CDR1 and CDR2 are SEHNR and FQNEAQ (reference sequence). The V and J ends lost 3 bases and 1 base respectively, with 6 bases between them. CDR3 region: CASSFAGNTGELFF. DNA for the CDR3: TGTGCCAGCAGCTTCGCCGGGAACACCGGGGAGCTGTTTTTT.

This clonotype showed up just once. The CDR3 loop is CAWGGQGQETQYF. The CDR3 coding sequence is TGTGCCTGGGGCGGACAGGGCCAAGAGACCCAGTACTTC. This rearrangement joins TRBV30 to TRBJ2-5, with 8 bases identical to TRBD1. The length of the CDR3 is 13 residues. Trimming removed 5 bases from V and 1 base from J; junction bases left unmatched: 3. The germline V gene encodes CDR1 GTSNPN and CDR2 SVGIG (reference sequence).

The chain is built from TRBV27 and TRBJ2-2; 11 bases are shared with TRBD1. CDR3 length: 18 amino acids. Germline V gene lookup returns CDR1 MNHEY and CDR2 SMNVEV (reference sequence). The V gene end was trimmed by 2 bases and the J gene end by 2 bases; junction bases not matched to a gene: 7. In nucleotides, the CDR3 is TGTGCCAGCAGTTTAAGGAGGACAGGGGGCACAAACACCGGGGAGCTGTTTTTT. It is translated as CASSLRRTGGTNTGELFF.

This sequence joins TRBV20-1 and TRBJ2-7; a possible D gene is TRBD1 (6 bases). Trimming left V 5 bases short and J 0 bases short, with 8 bases between. Germline CDR1 DFQATT, CDR2 SNEGSKA (reference sequence). The CDR3 covers 12 residues. This CDR3 is CSASGDSYEQYF. The CDR3 region has the DNA TGCAGTGCTTCAGGGGACTCCTACGAGCAGTACTTC.

The V gene is TRBV5-4, the J gene TRBJ1-4, with a tentative D call TRBD1 (6 bases). Deletions cut 3 bases from V and 6 bases from J, with 12 bases between. The CDR3 length is 14 residues. Germline CDR1 and CDR2: SGHNT and YYREEE (reference sequence). DNA for the CDR3: TGTGCCAGCAGCTCACGGAAGGGGGATGAAAAACTGTTTTTT. It codes for CASSSRKGDEKLFF.

This clonotype was observed a handful of times. The gene calls are TRBV6-1 and TRBJ1-6; perhaps TRBD1 as D (6 bases). The germline V and J ends were trimmed by 6 bases and 6 bases, with 12 bases remaining between them. Germline values: CDR1 MNHNS, CDR2 SASEGT. CDR3 length: 14 residues. The CDR3 sequence: CASSLDSSNSPLHF. The DNA of the CDR3 is TGTGCCAGCAGCCTGGACAGCTCTAATTCACCCCTCCACTTT.

The chain couples TRBV20-1 to TRBJ1-6, with D unresolved. The CDR3 has 14 residues. Trimming cost V 5 bases and J 8 bases, with 16 bases left between them. CDR1 is DFQATT and CDR2 is SNEGSKA in the germline V gene (reference sequence). CDR3 residues: CSAVHGVVDSPLHF. The CDR3 DNA reads TGCAGTGCTGTCCACGGGGTGGTAGATTCACCCCTCCACTTT.

To note about this clonotype: An end of the junction differs from the germline gene, which may be a read error. This chain joins TRBV19 and TRBJ1-3; D is unclear. CDR1 and CDR2 from the germline V gene are LNHDA and SQIVND (reference sequence). This CDR3 contains 17 residues. The CDR3 nucleotides are TGTGCCAGTCATTATCCCACGGGGTTTAGCTCTGGAAACACCATATGTTTT. Translated: CASHYPTGFSSGNTICF.

V usage is TRBV5-1 and J usage is TRBJ2-2, with a weak D call TRBD1 (6 bases). V gave up 4 bases and J gave up 6 bases, with 19 bases separating them. From germline, CDR1 is SGHRS and CDR2 YFSETQ. The CDR3 is made up of 16 amino acids. In DNA, the CDR3 is TGCGCCAGCAGCCCTGGTCAGGGGCGACCCCCCGGGGAGCTGTTTTTT. Its protein is CASSPGQGRPPGELFF.

The rearrangement joins TRBV29-1 to TRBJ2-3; D is ambiguous. Germline V gene data show CDR1 as SQVTM and CDR2 as ANQGSEA. The germline V and J ends were trimmed by 3 bases and 3 bases, with 7 bases remaining between them. This CDR3 spans 12 amino acids. CDR3 DNA: TGCAGCGTTGATAAGGGAACAGATACGCAGTATTTT. Its protein product is CSVDKGTDTQYF.